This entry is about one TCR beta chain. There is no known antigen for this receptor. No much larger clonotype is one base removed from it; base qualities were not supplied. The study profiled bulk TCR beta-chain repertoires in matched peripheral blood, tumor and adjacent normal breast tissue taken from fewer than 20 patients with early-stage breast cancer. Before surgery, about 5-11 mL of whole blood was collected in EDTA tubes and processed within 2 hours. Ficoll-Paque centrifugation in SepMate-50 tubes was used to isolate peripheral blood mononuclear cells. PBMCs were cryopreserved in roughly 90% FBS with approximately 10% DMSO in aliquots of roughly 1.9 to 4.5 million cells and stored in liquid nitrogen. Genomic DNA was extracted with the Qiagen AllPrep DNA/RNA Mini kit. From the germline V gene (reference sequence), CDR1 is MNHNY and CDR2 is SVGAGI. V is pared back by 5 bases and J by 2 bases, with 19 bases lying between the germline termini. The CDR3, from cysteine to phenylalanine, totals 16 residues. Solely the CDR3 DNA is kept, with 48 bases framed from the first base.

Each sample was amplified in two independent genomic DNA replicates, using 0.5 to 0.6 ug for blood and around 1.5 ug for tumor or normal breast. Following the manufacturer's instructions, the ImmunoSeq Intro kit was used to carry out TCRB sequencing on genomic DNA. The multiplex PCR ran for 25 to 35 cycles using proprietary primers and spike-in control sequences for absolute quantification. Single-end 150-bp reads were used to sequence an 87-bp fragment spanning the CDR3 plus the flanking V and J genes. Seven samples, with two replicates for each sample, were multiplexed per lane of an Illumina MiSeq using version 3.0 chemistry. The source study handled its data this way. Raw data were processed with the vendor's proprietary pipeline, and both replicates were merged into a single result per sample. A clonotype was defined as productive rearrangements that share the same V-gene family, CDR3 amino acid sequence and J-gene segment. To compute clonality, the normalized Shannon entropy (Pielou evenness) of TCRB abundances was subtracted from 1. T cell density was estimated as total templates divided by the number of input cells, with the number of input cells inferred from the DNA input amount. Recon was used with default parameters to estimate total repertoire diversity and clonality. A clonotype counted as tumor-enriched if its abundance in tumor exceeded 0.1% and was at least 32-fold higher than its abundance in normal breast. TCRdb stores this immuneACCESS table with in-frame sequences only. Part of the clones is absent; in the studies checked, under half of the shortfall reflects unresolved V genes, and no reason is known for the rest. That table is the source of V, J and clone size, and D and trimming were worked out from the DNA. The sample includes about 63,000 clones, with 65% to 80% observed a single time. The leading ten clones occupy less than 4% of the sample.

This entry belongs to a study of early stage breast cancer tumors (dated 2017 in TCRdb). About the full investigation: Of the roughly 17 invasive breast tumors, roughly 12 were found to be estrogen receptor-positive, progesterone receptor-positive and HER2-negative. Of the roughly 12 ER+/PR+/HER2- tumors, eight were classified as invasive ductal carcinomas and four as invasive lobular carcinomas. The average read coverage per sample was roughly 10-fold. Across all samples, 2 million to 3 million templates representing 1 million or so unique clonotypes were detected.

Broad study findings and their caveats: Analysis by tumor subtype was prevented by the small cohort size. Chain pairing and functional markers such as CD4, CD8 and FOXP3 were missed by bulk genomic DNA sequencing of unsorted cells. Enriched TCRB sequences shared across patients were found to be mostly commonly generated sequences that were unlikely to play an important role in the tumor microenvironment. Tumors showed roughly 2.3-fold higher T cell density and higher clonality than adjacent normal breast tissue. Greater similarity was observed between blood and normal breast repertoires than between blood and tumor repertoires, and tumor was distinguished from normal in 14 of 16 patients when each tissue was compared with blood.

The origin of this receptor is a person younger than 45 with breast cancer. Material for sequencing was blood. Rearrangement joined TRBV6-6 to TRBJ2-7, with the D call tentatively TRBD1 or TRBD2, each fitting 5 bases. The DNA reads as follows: TGTGCCAGCAGTCCTGGGACCCTGATGAGGGCCTACGAGCAGTACTTC. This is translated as CASSPGTLMRAYEQYF.